These 2 T cell receptor beta chains originate from one sample sequenced in a study of T-cell memory formation after mild COVID-19 listed by TCRdb under 2021. The library was built by means of 5' RACE. Sequencing relied on an Illumina NovaSeq 6000. Starting from the raw public reads, TCRdb applied fastp trimming at Q25, assembled clones with MiXCR and retained in-frame beta chains. CDR3 protein duplicates are merged, each entry listing the most common genes and DNA. The sample table holds about 200,000 distinct CDR3 sequences, of which about 9.2% were seen once. The ten largest clonotypes hold 3% to 4.5% of the sample. Sequencing was performed on PBMCs or a T cell subset sorted from them (not recorded which). These receptor sequences come from a man aged 18 to 29 who had mild COVID-19 (a few samples of this study predate the infection). The sample titles of this study are shuffled in the database, so cell type and time point are left out; the donor was told from shared clones.

This clonotype was picked up a small number of times. The chain links TRBV5-1 to TRBJ2-3; TRBD1 matches 8 bases. Per the germline V gene, CDR1 is SGHRS and CDR2 is YFSETQ. The junction had 6 bases not matched to a gene; V was cut back by 6 bases and J by 3 bases. The CDR3 is 14 residues long. In nucleotides, the CDR3 is TGCGCCAGCATGGCAGGGGGCATGACAGATACGCAGTATTTT. This translates into CASMAGGMTDTQYF.

There are a few counts of this clonotype. This chain uses TRBV29-1 with TRBJ1-4; D may be TRBD1 (6 bases). Germline V lookup: CDR1 SQVTM, CDR2 ANQGSEA. V lost 7 bases, J lost 3 bases, and 12 bases lay in between. The CDR3 length is 13 residues. As DNA, the CDR3 is TGCAGCGCGTTACAGGGCCCTAATGAAAAACTGTTTTTT. Translation: CSALQGPNEKLFF.